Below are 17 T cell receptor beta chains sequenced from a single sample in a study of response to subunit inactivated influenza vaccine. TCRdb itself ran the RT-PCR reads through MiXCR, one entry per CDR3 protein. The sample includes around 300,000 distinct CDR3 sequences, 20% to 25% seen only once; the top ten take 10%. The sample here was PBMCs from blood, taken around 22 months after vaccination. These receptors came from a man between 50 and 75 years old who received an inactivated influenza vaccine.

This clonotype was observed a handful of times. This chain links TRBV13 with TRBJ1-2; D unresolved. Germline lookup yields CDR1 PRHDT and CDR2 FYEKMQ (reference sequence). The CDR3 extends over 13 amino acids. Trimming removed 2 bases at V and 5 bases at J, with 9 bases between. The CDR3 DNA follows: TGTGCCAGCAGCTTAAACGGGCCGTATGGCTACACCTTC. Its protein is CASSLNGPYGYTF.

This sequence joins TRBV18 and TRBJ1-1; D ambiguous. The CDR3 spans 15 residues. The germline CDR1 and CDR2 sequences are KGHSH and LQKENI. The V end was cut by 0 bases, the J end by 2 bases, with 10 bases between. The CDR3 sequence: CASSPPGRSNTEAFF. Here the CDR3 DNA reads TGTGCCAGCTCACCACCGGGCAGAAGCAACACTGAAGCTTTCTTT.

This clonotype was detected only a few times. The CDR3 loop is CASRTIQGTLYNSPLHF. The CDR3, as DNA: TGTGCCAGCAGAACCATACAGGGTACCCTTTATAATTCACCCCTCCACTTT. The rearrangement links TRBV7-2 to TRBJ1-6, with TRBD1 as a possible D gene (6 bases). V was clipped by 6 bases and J by 4 bases, with 19 bases between them. Germline CDR1 and CDR2: SGHTA and FQGNSA. The CDR3 covers 17 residues.

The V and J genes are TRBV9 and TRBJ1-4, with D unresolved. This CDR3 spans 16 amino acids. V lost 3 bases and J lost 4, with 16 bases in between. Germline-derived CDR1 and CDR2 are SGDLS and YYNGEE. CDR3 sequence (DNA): TGTGCCAGCAGCGCCGGAAACACCCTTGGTAATGAAAAACTGTTTTTT. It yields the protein CASSAGNTLGNEKLFF. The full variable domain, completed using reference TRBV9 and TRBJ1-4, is DSGVTQTPKHLITATGQRVTLRCSPRSGDLSVYWYQQSLDQGLQFLIQYYNGEERAKGNILERFSAQQFPDLHSELNLSSLELGDSALYFCASSAGNTLGNEKLFFGSGTQLSVL.

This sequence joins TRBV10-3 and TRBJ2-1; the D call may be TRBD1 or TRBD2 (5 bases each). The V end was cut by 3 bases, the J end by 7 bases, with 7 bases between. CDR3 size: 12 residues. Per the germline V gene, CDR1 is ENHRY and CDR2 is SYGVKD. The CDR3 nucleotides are TGTGCCATCAGTGACAGGGAGAATGAGCAGTTCTTC. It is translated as CAISDRENEQFF.

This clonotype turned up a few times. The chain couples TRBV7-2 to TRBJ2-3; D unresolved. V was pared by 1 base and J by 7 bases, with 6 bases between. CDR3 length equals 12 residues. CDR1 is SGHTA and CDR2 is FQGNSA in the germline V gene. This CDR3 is CASSLGSYTQYF. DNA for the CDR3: TGTGCCAGCAGCTTAGGGAGCTATACGCAGTATTTT.

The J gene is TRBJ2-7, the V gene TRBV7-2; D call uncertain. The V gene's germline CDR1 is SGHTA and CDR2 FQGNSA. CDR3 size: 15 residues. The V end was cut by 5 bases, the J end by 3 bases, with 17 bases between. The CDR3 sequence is CASSQSARLNYEQYF. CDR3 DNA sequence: TGTGCCAGCAGCCAGAGTGCCAGGCTTAACTACGAGCAGTACTTC. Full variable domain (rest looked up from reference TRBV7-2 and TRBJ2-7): GAGVSQSPSNKVTEKGKDVELRCDPISGHTALYWYRQSLGQGLEFLIYFQGNSAPDKSGLPSDRFSAERTGGSVSTLTIQRTQQEDSAVYLCASSQSARLNYEQYFGPGTRLTVT.

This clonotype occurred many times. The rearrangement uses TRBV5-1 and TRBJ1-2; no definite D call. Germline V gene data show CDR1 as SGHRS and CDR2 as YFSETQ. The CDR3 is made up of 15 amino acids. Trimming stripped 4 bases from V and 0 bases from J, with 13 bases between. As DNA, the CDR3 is TGCGCCAGCAGCCCGTCACCAGCAGCTAACTATGGCTACACCTTC. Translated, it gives CASSPSPAANYGYTF. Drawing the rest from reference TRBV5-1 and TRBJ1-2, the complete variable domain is KAGVTQTPRYLIKTRGQQVTLSCSPISGHRSVSWYQQTPGQGLQFLFEYFSETQRNKGNFPGRFSGRQFSNSRSEMNVSTLELGDSALYLCASSPSPAANYGYTFGSGTRLTVV.

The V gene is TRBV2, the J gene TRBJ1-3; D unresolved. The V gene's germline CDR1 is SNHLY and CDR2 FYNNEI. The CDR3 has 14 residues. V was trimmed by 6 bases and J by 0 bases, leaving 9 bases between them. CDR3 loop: CASRGLLSGNTIYF. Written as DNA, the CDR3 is TGTGCCAGCAGAGGACTGCTCTCTGGAAACACCATATATTTT.

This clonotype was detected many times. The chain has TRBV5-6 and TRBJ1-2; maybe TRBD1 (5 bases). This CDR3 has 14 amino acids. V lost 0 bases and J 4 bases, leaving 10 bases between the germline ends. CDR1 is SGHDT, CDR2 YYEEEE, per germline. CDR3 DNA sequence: TGTGCCAGCAGCTTGGAGTGGGGGGGCTATGGCTACACCTTC. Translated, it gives CASSLEWGGYGYTF. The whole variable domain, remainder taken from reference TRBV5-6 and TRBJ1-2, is DAGVTQSPTHLIKTRGQQVTLRCSPKSGHDTVSWYQQALGQGPQFIFQYYEEEERQRGNFPDRFSGHQFPNYSSELNVNALLLGDSALYLCASSLEWGGYGYTFGSGTRLTVV.

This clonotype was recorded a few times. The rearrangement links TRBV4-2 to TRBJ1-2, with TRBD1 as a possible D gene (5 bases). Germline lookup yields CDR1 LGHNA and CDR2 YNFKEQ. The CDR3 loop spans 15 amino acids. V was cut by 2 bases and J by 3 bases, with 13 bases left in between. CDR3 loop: CASSQRGRGDYGYTF. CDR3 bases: TGTGCCAGCAGCCAAAGAGGTCGGGGGGACTATGGCTACACCTTC.

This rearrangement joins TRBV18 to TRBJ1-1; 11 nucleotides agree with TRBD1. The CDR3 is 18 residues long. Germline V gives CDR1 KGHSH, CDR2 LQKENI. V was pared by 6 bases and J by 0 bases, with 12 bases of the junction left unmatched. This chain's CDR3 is CASSPYGTGGPMNTEAFF. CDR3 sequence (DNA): TGTGCCAGCTCGCCGTACGGGACAGGGGGTCCTATGAACACTGAAGCTTTCTTT.

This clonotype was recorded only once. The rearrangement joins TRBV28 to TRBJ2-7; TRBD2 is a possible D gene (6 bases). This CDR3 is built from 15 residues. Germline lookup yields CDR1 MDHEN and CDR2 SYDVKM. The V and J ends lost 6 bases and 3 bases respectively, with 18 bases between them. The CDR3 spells CASSLTGGADYEQYF. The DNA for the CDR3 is TGTGCCAGCAGCCTGACTGGCGGGGCAGACTACGAGCAGTACTTC. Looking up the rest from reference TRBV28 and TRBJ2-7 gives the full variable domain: DVKVTQSSRYLVKRTGEKVFLECVQDMDHENMFWYRQDPGLGLRLIYFSYDVKMKEKGDIPEGYSVSREKKERFSLILESASTNQTSMYLCASSLTGGADYEQYFGPGTRLTVT.

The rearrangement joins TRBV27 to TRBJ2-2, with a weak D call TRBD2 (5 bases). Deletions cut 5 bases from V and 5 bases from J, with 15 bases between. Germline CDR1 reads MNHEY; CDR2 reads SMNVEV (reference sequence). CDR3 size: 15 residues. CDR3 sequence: CASSRTPLSTGELFF. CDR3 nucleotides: TGTGCCAGCAGTCGGACTCCCTTGAGTACCGGGGAGCTGTTTTTT.

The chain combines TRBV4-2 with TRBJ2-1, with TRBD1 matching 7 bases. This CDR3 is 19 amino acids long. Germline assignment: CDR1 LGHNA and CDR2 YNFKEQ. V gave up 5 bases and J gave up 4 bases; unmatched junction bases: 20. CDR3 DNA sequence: TGTGCCAGCAGCGGGTCACGGGTGTTTAGGCCGGGACAGTACAATGAGCAGTTCTTC. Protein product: CASSGSRVFRPGQYNEQFF.

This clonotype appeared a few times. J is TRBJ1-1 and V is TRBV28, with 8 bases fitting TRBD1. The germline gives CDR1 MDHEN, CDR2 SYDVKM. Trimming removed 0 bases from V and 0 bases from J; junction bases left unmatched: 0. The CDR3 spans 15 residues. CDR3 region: CASSLWDRVNTEAFF. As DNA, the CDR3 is TGTGCCAGCAGTTTATGGGACAGGGTGAACACTGAAGCTTTCTTT.

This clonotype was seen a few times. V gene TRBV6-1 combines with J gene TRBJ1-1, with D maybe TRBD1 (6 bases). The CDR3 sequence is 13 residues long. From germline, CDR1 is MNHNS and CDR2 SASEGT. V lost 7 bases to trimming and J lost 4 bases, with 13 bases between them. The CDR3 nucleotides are TGTGCCAGCACCCGAACAGGGATCACTGAAGCTTTCTTT. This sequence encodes CASTRTGITEAFF.